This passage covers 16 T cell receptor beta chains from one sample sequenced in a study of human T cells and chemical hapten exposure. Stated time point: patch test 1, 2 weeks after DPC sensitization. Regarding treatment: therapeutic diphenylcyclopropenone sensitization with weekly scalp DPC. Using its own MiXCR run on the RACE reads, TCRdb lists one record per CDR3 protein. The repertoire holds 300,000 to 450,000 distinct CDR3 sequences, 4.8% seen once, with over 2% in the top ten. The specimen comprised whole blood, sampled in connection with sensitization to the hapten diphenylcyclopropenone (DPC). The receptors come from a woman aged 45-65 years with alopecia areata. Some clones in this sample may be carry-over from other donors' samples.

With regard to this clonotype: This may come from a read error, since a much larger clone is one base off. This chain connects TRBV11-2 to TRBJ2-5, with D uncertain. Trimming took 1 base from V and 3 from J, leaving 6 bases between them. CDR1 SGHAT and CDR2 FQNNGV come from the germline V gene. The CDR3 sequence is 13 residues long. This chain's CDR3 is CASSLGAEETQYF. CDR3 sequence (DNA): TGTGCCAGCAGCTTAGGAGCCGAAGAGACCCAGTACTTC.

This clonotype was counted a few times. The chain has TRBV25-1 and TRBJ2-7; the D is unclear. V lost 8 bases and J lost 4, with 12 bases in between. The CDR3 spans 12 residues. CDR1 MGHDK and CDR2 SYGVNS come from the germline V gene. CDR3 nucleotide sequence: TGTGCCAGCGGGCCGCTCGGTTACGAGCAGTACTTC. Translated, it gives CASGPLGYEQYF.

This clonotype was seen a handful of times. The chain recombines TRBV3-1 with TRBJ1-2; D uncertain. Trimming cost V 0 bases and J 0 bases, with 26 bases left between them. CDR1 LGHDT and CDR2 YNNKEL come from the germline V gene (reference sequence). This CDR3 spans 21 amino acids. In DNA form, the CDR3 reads TGTGCCAGCAGCCAAGATCAGGCCTTGATCGGCGGGGTTGAAACTAACTATGGCTACACCTTC. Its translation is CASSQDQALIGGVETNYGYTF.

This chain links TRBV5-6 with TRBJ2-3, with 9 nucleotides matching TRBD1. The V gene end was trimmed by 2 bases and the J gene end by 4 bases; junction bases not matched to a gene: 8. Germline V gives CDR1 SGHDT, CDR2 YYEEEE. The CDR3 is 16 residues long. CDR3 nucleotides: TGTGCCAGCAGCTTATCACAGGGGGCGCGGGCAGATACGCAGTATTTT. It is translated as CASSLSQGARADTQYF. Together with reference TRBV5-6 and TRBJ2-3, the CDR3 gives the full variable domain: DAGVTQSPTHLIKTRGQQVTLRCSPKSGHDTVSWYQQALGQGPQFIFQYYEEEERQRGNFPDRFSGHQFPNYSSELNVNALLLGDSALYLCASSLSQGARADTQYFGPGTRLTVL.

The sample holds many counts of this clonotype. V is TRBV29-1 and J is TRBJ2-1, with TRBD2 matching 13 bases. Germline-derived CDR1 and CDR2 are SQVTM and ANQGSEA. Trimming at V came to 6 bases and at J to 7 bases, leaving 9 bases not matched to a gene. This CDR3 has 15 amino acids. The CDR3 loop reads CSVAPGTSGMNEQFF. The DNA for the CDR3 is TGCAGCGTCGCTCCCGGGACTAGCGGGATGAATGAGCAGTTCTTC.

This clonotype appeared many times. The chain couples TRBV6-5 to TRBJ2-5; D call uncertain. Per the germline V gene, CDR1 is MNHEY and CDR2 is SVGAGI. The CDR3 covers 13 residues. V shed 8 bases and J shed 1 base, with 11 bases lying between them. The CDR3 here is CASRRDLQETQYF. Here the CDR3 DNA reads TGTGCCAGCCGTAGAGATCTCCAAGAGACCCAGTACTTC.

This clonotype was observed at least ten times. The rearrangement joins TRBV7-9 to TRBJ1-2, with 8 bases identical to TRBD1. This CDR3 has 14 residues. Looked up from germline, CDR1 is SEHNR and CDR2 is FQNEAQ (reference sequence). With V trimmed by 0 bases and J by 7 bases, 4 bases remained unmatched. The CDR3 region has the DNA TGTGCCAGCAGCTTAGCGGCAGGGGGCTTTGGCTACACCTTC. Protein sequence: CASSLAAGGFGYTF.

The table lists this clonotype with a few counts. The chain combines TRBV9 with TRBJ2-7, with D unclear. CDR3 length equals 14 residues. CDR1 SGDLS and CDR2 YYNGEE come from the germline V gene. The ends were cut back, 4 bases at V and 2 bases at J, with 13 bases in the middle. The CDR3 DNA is TGTGCCAGCAGCAAAGATCCCCAGCCCTACGAGCAGTACTTC. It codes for CASSKDPQPYEQYF.

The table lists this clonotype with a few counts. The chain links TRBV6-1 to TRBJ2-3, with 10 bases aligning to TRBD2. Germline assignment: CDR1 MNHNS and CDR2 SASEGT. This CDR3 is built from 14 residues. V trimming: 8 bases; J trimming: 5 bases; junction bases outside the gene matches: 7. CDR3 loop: CASSKRGGVDTQYF. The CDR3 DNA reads TGTGCCAGCTCTAAGCGGGGGGGCGTAGATACGCAGTATTTT.

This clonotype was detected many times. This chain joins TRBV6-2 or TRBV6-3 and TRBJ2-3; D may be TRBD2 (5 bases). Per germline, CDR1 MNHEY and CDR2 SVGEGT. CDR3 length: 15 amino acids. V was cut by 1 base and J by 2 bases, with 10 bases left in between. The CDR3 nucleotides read TGTGCCAGCAGTTACTTCGGACTTTACACAGATACGCAGTATTTT. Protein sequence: CASSYFGLYTDTQYF.

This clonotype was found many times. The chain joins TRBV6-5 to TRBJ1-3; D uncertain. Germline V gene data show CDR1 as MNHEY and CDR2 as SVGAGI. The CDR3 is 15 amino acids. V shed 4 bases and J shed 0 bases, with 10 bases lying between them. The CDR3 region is CASSSTPNSGNTIYF. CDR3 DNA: TGTGCCAGCAGTTCCACTCCCAACTCTGGAAACACCATATATTTT.

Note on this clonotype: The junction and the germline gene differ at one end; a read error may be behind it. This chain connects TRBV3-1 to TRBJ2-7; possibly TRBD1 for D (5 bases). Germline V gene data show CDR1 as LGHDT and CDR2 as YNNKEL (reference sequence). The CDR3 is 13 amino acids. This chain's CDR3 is CASSLTPGHPSIF. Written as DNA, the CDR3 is TGTGCCAGCAGCCTAACCCCAGGGCATCCCTCGATCTTC.

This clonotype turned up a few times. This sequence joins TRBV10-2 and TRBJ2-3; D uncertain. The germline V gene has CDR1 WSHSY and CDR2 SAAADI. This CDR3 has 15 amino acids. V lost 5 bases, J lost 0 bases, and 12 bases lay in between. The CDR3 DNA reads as TGCGCCAGCAGTTCTTCCCTAGGGAGCACAGATACGCAGTATTTT. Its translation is CASSSSLGSTDTQYF.

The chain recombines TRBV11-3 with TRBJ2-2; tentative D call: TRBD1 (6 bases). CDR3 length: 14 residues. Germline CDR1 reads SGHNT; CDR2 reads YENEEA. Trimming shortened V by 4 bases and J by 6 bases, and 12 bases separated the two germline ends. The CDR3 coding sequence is TGTGCCAGCAGCTCCTCAGGGGTTTCCGGGGAGCTGTTTTTT. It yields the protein CASSSSGVSGELFF.

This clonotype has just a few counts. The CDR3 region is CASSDETRPVTQYF. In nucleotides, the CDR3 is TGTGCCAGCAGTGACGAGACCCGACCCGTGACCCAGTACTTC. The genes are TRBV25-1 and TRBJ2-5; D not certain. This CDR3 is 14 amino acids long. CDR1 and CDR2 (germline): MGHDK, SYGVNS. With 3 bases removed from V and 7 bases from J, the gap between germline ends came to 15 bases.

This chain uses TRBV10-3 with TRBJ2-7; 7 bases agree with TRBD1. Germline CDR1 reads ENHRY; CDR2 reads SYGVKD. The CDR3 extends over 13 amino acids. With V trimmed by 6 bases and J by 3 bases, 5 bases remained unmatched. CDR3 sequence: CAIRDRAYYEQYF. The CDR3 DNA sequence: TGTGCCATCAGAGACAGGGCCTACTACGAGCAGTACTTC.